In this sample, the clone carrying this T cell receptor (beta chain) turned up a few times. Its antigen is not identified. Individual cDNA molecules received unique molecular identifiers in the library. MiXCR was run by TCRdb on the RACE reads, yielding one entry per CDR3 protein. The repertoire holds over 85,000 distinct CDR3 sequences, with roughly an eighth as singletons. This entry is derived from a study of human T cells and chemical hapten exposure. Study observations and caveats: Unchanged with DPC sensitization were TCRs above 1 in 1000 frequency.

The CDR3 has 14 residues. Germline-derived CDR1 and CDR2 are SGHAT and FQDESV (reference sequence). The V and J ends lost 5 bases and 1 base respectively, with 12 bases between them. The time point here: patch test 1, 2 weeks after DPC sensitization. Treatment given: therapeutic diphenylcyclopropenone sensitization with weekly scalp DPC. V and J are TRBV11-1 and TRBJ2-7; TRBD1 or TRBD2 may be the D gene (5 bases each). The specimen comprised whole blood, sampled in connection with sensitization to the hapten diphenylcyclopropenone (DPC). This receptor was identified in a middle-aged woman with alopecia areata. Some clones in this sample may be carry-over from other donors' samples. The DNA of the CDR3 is TGTGCCAGCAGCAGACCGGGACGGTCCTACGAGCAGTACTTC. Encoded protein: CASSRPGRSYEQYF. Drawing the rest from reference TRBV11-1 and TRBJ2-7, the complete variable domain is EAEVAQSPRYKITEKSQAVAFWCDPISGHATLYWYRQILGQGPELLVQFQDESVVDDSQLPKDRFSAERLKGVDSTLKIQPAELGDSAMYLCASSRPGRSYEQYFGPGTRLTVT.